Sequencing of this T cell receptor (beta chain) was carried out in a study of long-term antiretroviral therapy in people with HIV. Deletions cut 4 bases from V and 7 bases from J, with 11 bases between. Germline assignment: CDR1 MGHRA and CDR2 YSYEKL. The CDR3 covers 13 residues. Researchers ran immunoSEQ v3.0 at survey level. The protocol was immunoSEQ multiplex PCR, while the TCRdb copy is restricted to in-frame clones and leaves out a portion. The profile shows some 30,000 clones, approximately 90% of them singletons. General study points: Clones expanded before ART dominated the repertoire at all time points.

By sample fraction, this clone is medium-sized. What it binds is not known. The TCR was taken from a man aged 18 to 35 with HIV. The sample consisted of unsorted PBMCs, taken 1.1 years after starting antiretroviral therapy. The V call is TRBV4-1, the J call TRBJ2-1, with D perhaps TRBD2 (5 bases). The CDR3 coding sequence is TGCGCCAGCAGCCTCCAGACGGGGAATGAGCAGTTCTTC. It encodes CASSLQTGNEQFF.